The clone carrying this T cell receptor beta chain occurred once. What it recognizes is unknown. Other DNA sequences of this sample code for an identical CDR3. Per the germline V gene, CDR1 is SGHRS and CDR2 is YFSETQ. The ends were cut back, 4 bases at V and 0 bases at J, with 8 bases in the middle. The CDR3 runs 14 residues. The data derive from a study of Tregs in tolerant kidney transplant recipients. The protocol was immunoSEQ multiplex PCR, while the TCRdb copy is restricted to in-frame clones and leaves out a portion. This sample yields about 44,000 clones, of which roughly 95% are seen a single time; about 0.41% belongs to the top ten. General study points: Activated donor B cell expansion appeared to reveal the most relevant donor-specific TCRbeta repertoire. No direct test of biological reproducibility was done here. The small number of patients limits these findings pending further validation.

This clonotype originated in a human donor in good health. The sample was Tregs from blood cultured with allogeneic cells. The V gene is TRBV5-1, the J gene TRBJ2-1; the D is unclear. As DNA, the CDR3 is TGCGCCAGCAGCCGGCCTGGCTCCTACAATGAGCAGTTCTTC. Amino acid sequence: CASSRPGSYNEQFF. Full variable domain (outside the CDR3, taken from reference TRBV5-1 and TRBJ2-1): KAGVTQTPRYLIKTRGQQVTLSCSPISGHRSVSWYQQTPGQGLQFLFEYFSETQRNKGNFPGRFSGRQFSNSRSEMNVSTLELGDSALYLCASSRPGSYNEQFFGPGTRLTVL.